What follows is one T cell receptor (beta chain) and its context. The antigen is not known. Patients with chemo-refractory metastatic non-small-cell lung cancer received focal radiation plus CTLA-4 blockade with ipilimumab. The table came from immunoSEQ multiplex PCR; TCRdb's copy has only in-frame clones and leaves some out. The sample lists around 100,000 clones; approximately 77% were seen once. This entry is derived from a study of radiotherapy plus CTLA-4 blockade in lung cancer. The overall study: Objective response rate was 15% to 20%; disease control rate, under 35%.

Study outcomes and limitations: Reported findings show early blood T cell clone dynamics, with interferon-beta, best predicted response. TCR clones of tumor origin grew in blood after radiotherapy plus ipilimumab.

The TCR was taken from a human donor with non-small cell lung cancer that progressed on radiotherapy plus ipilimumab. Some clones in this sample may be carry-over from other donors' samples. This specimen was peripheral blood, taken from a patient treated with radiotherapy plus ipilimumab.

CDR3 residues: CASSPNTLRFQGEQYF. As DNA, the CDR3 is TGTGCCAGCTCACCAAATACCTTAAGGTTTCAGGGCGAGCAGTACTTC. The rearrangement links TRBV18 to TRBJ2-7; D possibly corresponds to TRBD1 (5 bases). CDR1 and CDR2 from the germline V gene are KGHSH and LQKENI. Trimming took 2 bases from V and 6 from J, leaving 20 bases between them. This CDR3 is 16 amino acids long.